The 18 T cell receptor beta chains listed next were all sequenced from one sample in a study of T cells in women clearing cervical HPV infection. Repertoires were generated with immunoSEQ multiplex PCR, while TCRdb's copy carries only in-frame clones and drops some. The sample features tens of thousands of clones, with approximately 4.5% in its top ten. Sequenced: blood buffy coat. The source of these receptors is a woman between 18 and 70 years old with a cervical HPV16 infection that either progressed to CIN3+ or cleared (not recorded which).

Remarks on this clone: The read gets to within 3 residues of the CDR3 end, and the germline J gene fills in the rest. The V gene is TRBV30, the J gene TRBJ2-4; weak D call: TRBD1 (6 bases). The CDR3 consists of 13 residues. CDR1 is GTSNPN, CDR2 SVGIG, per germline (reference sequence). Deletions cut 5 bases from V and 9 bases from J, with 17 bases between. Incomplete CDR3 DNA: TGTGCCTGGGCCCCGGACAGCAGGGGCATT. Protein: CAWAPDSRGI. The full CDR3 reads CAWAPDSRGIQYF.

Comments on this clone: The sequenced fragment ends 3 residues before the CDR3 boundary, so the rest is inferred from the germline J gene. This chain connects TRBV29-1 to TRBJ1-1; weak D call: TRBD1 (5 bases). CDR3 size: 12 residues. Trimming shortened V by 8 bases and J by 5 bases, and 15 bases separated the two germline ends. Germline-derived CDR1 and CDR2 are SQVTM and ANQGSEA. CDR3: CSSQASGTEAFF. The CDR3 bases that were read are TGCAGCTCACAGGCCTCTGGGACTGAA.

As for this clone: From the germline J gene comes the end of the CDR3, since the read stops 3 residues before it. The chain recombines TRBV19 with TRBJ1-2; D may be TRBD1 (5 bases). Germline V gene sequence: CDR1 LNHDA, CDR2 SQIVND (reference sequence). This CDR3 contains 15 residues. The CDR3 here is CASSIDRGGPYDYTF. CDR3 bases read: TGTGCCAGTAGTATAGACCGGGGGGGACCTTACGAC.

As to this clone: The read gets to within 3 residues of the CDR3 end, and the germline J gene fills in the rest. The chain has TRBV5-4 and TRBJ2-3, with 7 bases fitting TRBD1. V shed 6 bases, J shed 2 bases, and the junction held 9 bases outside the gene matches. The CDR3 spans 15 residues. The germline V gene has CDR1 SGHNT and CDR2 YYREEE (reference sequence). The part of the CDR3 DNA that was read is TGTGCCAGCAAATTACCGGGACAGAACACAGATACG. It is translated as CASKLPGQNTDT. The full CDR3 protein reads CASKLPGQNTDTQYF.

Worth noting for this clone: The read is 3 residues too short to cover the CDR3 end, so that end is filled in from the germline J gene. J is TRBJ2-4 and V is TRBV18; TRBD2 might be the D (6 bases). Germline loops: CDR1 KGHSH, CDR2 LQKENI. This CDR3 contains 15 residues. CDR3 DNA (partial): TGTGCCAGCTCACCACCGGGACTGCCTAACTATGGT. Translation: CASSPPGLPNYG. The entire CDR3 protein reads CASSPPGLPNYGQYF.

As for this clone: Read sequence stops 3 residues before the CDR3 end, and the germline J gene provides the missing end. The J gene is TRBJ2-3, the V gene TRBV18; D is perhaps TRBD2 (5 bases). The CDR3 spans 16 residues. Trimming stripped 3 bases from V and 4 bases from J, with 17 bases between. Germline V gene lookup returns CDR1 KGHSH and CDR2 LQKENI. CDR3 sequence: CASSPGVSGGADTQYF. The covered CDR3 bases are TGTGCCAGCTCACCCGGGGTCTCGGGTGGGGCAGATACG.

This clone is deemed medium-sized (0.01 to 0.1%) by its frequency. The junction does not match germline at one end; this may be a read error. The read terminates 3 residues ahead of where the CDR3 ends, so the germline J gene completes it. The chain carries TRBV4-2 and TRBJ1-2, with D unclear. The CDR3 loop spans 14 amino acids. The germline gives CDR1 LGHNA, CDR2 YNFKEQ. The CDR3: CASSQETRNYGYTF. Partial CDR3 DNA: TGCGCCAGCAGCCAAGAAACACGAAACTATGGC.

Regarding this clone: Coverage ceases 3 residues before the CDR3 finishes, and the germline J gene fills in the end. V usage is TRBV11-2 and J usage is TRBJ2-4, with 7 bases fitting TRBD1. The CDR3 has 12 residues. Germline loops: CDR1 SGHAT, CDR2 FQNNGV. CDR3 DNA (partial): TGTGCCAGCAGAGCCTACAGGGGTGGT. It is translated as CASRAYRGG. In full, the CDR3 is CASRAYRGGQYF.

Turning to this clone: The read falls 3 residues short of the CDR3 end, and the missing part is taken from the germline J gene. The chain couples TRBV18 to TRBJ2-7; 7 bases are shared with TRBD1. Germline-derived CDR1 and CDR2 are KGHSH and LQKENI. The J segment lost 3 bases and the V segment lost 2 bases, leaving 4 bases of the junction unmatched. The CDR3 has 14 amino acids. The CDR3 loop is CASSPMRQGYEQYF. CDR3 DNA (partial): TGTGCCAGCTCACCAATGAGACAGGGCTACGAG. Combining the CDR3 with reference TRBV18 and TRBJ2-7 gives the whole variable domain NAGVMQNPRHLVRRRGQEARLRCSPMKGHSHVYWYRQLPEEGLKFMVYLQKENIIDESGMPKERFSAEFPKEGPSILRIQQVVRGDSAAYFCASSPMRQGYEQYFGPGTRLTVT.

Regarding this clone: The missing CDR3 end, 3 residues past where the read stops, is filled in from the germline J gene. The chain is built from TRBV10-3 and TRBJ2-3; 7 bases line up with TRBD1. Trimming at V came to 6 bases and at J to 2 bases, leaving 5 bases not matched to a gene. Germline V gene sequence: CDR1 ENHRY, CDR2 SYGVKD. The CDR3 extends over 14 amino acids. The CDR3 DNA, read in part, is TGTGCCATCAGCATACAGGGGCCCACAGATACG. Amino acids: CAISIQGPTDT. Given in full, the CDR3 is CAISIQGPTDTQYF.

Incomplete CDR3 DNA: TGTGCCAGTAGTACGGTCGGGACAGACTCTTACGAG. Amino acids: CASSTVGTDSYE. The full CDR3 protein reads CASSTVGTDSYEQYF. The chain uses TRBV19 and TRBJ2-7; the match to TRBD1 covers 7 bases. The read falls 3 residues short of the CDR3 end, and the missing part is taken from the germline J gene. Per germline, CDR1 LNHDA and CDR2 SQIVND (reference sequence). V shed 4 bases, J shed 4 bases, and the junction held 10 bases outside the gene matches. CDR3 size: 15 residues. Together with reference TRBV19 and TRBJ2-7, the CDR3 gives the full variable domain: DGGITQSPKYLFRKEGQNVTLSCEQNLNHDAMYWYRQDPGQGLRLIYYSQIVNDFQKGDIAEGYSVSREKKESFPLTVTSAQKNPTAFYLCASSTVGTDSYEQYFGPGTRLTVT.

A remark on this clone: The read gets to within 3 residues of the CDR3 end, and the germline J gene fills in the rest. The chain recombines TRBV2 with TRBJ1-4; no firm D call. Germline V gene data show CDR1 as SNHLY and CDR2 as FYNNEI. The length of the CDR3 is 12 residues. The CDR3 reads CASRERSSPLFF. The covered CDR3 bases are TGTGCCAGCCGGGAGCGGAGTTCACCA.

Comment on this clone: The read halts 3 residues ahead of the CDR3 end, with the missing end drawn from the germline J gene. This chain links TRBV19 with TRBJ1-5, with D maybe TRBD1 (6 bases). The V gene's germline CDR1 is LNHDA and CDR2 SQIVND (reference sequence). This CDR3 is built from 13 residues. Trimming took 8 bases from V and 6 from J, leaving 14 bases between them. The CDR3 bases that were read are TGTGCCAGTTCCCAACAGGGTGCTCAGCCC. This translates into CASSQQGAQP. The entire CDR3 sequence reads CASSQQGAQPQHF. The variable domain in full, completed from reference TRBV19 and TRBJ1-5, reads DGGITQSPKYLFRKEGQNVTLSCEQNLNHDAMYWYRQDPGQGLRLIYYSQIVNDFQKGDIAEGYSVSREKKESFPLTVTSAQKNPTAFYLCASSQQGAQPQHFGDGTRLSIL.

In regard to this clone: The read terminates 3 residues before the CDR3 end, so the remaining end is supplied by the germline J gene. The chain is built from TRBV20-1 and TRBJ1-5; a weak D match, TRBD1 (5 bases). From germline, CDR1 is DFQATT and CDR2 SNEGSKA (reference sequence). The CDR3 is 12 residues long. V gave up 6 bases and J gave up 7 bases, with 13 bases separating them. CDR3 bases read: TGCAGTGCAGGGGCTTTCAGGCAGCCC. Translated, it gives CSAGAFRQP. The complete CDR3 protein is CSAGAFRQPQHF.

For this clone: The observed sequence ends 3 residues before the CDR3 terminus, with the missing tail filled in from the germline J gene. This chain uses TRBV6-2 or TRBV6-3 with TRBJ1-2, with a tentative D call TRBD1 (5 bases). Germline CDR1 reads MNHEY; CDR2 reads SVGEGT. CDR3 length equals 15 residues. V lost 2 bases and J lost 2, with 12 bases in between. The CDR3 is CASSYGGGRNYGYTF. The DNA read from the CDR3 is TGTGCCAGCAGTTACGGGGGGGGAAGAAACTATGGC.

Concerning this clone: The junction departs from germline at one end; a sequencing error may be responsible. The CDR3 goes on 3 residues after the read ends, and that part is filled in from the germline J gene. The V and J genes are TRBV18 and TRBJ1-2; tentative D call: TRBD1 (5 bases). The germline V gene has CDR1 KGHSH and CDR2 LQKENI. The CDR3 has 18 residues. The CDR3 DNA, read in part, is TGTGCCAGCGCACCGACTAGCGGGGCCGCATTAACCTACAATGAC. It yields the protein CASAPTSGAALTYND. The entire CDR3 protein is CASAPTSGAALTYNDYTF.

Notes on this clone: The missing CDR3 end, 3 residues past where the read stops, is filled in from the germline J gene. The rearrangement uses TRBV18 and TRBJ2-3; 7 positions match TRBD2. This CDR3 has 14 amino acids. Looked up from germline, CDR1 is KGHSH and CDR2 is LQKENI. CDR3 in amino acids: CASSPSSGEETQYF. The sequenced part of the CDR3 DNA is TGTGCCAGCTCACCGTCCAGCGGGGAAGAGACG.

About this clone itself: The CDR3 end is not reached by the read, which stops 3 residues before it; the germline J gene fills it in. This rearrangement joins TRBV5-1 to TRBJ2-7; 12 bases map to TRBD2. This CDR3 contains 16 residues. The V gene's germline CDR1 is SGHRS and CDR2 YFSETQ. V lost 0 bases to trimming and J lost 4 bases; unmatched junction nucleotides: 5. The CDR3: CASSLGLAGEGYEQYF. The sequenced CDR3 bases are TGCGCCAGCAGCTTGGGACTAGCGGGAGAAGGGTACGAG.